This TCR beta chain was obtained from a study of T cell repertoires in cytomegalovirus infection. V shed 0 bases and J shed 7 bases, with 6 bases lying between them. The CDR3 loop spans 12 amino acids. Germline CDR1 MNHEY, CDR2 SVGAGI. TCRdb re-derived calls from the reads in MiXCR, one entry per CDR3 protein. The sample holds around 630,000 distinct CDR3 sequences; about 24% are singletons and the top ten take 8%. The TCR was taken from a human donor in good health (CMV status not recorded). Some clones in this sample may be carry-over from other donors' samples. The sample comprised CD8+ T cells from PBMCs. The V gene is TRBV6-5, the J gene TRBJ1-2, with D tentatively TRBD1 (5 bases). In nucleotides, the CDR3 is TGTGCCAGCAGTTACTCGGGGCTTGGCTACACCTTC. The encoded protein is CASSYSGLGYTF.